This T cell receptor (beta chain) emerged from a study of human T cells and chemical hapten exposure. Overall study results and limits: Expanded TCRs clustered into significantly more large CDR3 similarity groups than controls, the analysis revealed.

TCRdb fed the RACE reads into MiXCR, producing one record per CDR3 protein. The sample contains 370,000 or so distinct CDR3 sequences, approximately 4.4% of which appear only once. This clonotype was seen at least ten times. What it binds is not known. The time point denotes: patch test 1, 2 weeks after DPC sensitization. Treatment denoted: therapeutic diphenylcyclopropenone sensitization with weekly scalp DPC. The CDR3 is made up of 15 amino acids. Germline loops: CDR1 MNHEY, CDR2 SVGEGT. Trimming stripped 10 bases from V and 3 bases from J, with 19 bases between. The chain carries TRBV6-2 or TRBV6-3 and TRBJ2-1; D possibly corresponds to TRBD1 (6 bases). Sequenced here: whole blood, sampled in connection with sensitization to the hapten diphenylcyclopropenone (DPC). The TCR was taken from a woman aged 45-65 years with alopecia areata. Some clones in this sample may be carry-over from other donors' samples. The CDR3 spells CAIGIFVGGYNEQFF. The CDR3 nucleotides are TGTGCCATCGGAATTTTCGTAGGGGGCTACAATGAGCAGTTCTTC.